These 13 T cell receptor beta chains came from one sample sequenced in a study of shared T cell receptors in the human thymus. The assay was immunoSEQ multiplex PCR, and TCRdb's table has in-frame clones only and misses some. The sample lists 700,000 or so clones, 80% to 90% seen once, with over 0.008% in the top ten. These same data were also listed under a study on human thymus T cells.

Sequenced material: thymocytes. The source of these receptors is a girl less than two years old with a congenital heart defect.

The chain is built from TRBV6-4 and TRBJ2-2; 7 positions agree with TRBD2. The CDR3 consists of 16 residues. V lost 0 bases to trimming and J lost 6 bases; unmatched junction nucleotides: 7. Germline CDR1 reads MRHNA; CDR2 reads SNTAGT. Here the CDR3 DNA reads TGTGCCAGCAGTGACTCGATAGGGGAGGGCGCCGGGGAGCTGTTTTTT. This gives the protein CASSDSIGEGAGELFF.

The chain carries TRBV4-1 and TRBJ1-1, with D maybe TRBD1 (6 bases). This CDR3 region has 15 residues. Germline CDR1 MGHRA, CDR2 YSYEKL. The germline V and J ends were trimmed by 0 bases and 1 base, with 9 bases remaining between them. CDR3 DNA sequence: TGCGCCAGCAGCCAAGAAGGGGGGGAGAACACTGAAGCTTTCTTT. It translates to CASSQEGGENTEAFF.

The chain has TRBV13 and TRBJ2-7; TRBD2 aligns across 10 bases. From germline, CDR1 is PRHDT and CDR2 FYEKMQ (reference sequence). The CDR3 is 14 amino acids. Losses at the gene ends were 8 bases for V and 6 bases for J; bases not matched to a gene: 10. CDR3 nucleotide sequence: TGTGCCAGCGCCAGAGGGAGCGGGGGGGCCGAGCAGTACTTC. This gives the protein CASARGSGGAEQYF.

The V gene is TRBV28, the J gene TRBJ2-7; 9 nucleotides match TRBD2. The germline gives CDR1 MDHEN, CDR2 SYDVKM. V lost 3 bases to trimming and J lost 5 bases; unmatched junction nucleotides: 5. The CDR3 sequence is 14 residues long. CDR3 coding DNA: TGTGCCAGCAGTTTGCGGGGGGGGGAACACGAGCAGTACTTC. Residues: CASSLRGGEHEQYF. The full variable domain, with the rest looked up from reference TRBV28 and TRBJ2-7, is DVKVTQSSRYLVKRTGEKVFLECVQDMDHENMFWYRQDPGLGLRLIYFSYDVKMKEKGDIPEGYSVSREKKERFSLILESASTNQTSMYLCASSLRGGEHEQYFGPGTRLTVT.

The CDR3 bases are TGTGCCAGCAGAAACATCAACCCCGGGGAGCTGTTTTTT. Amino acids: CASRNINPGELFF. The chain recombines TRBV27 with TRBJ2-2; D not certain. CDR3 size: 13 residues. Germline CDR1 is MNHEY and CDR2 is SMNVEV (reference sequence). Trimming cost V 6 bases and J 6 bases, with 11 bases left between them.

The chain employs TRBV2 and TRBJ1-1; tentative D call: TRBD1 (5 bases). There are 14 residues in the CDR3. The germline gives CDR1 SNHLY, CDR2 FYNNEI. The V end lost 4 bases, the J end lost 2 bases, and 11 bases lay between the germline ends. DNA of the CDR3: TGTGCCAGCAGTGTAGCTCAGGGAAACACTGAAGCTTTCTTT. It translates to CASSVAQGNTEAFF.

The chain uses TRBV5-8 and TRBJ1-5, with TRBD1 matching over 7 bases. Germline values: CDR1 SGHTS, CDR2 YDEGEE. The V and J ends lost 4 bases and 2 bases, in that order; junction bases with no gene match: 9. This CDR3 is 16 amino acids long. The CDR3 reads CASSRNRGDGNQPQHF. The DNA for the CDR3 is TGTGCCAGCAGCCGTAACAGGGGAGATGGCAATCAGCCCCAGCATTTT. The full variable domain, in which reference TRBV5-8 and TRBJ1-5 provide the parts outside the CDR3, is EAGVTQSPTHLIKTRGQQATLRCSPISGHTSVYWYQQALGLGLQFLLWYDEGEERNRGNFPPRFSGRQFPNYSSELNVNALELEDSALYLCASSRNRGDGNQPQHFGDGTRLSIL.

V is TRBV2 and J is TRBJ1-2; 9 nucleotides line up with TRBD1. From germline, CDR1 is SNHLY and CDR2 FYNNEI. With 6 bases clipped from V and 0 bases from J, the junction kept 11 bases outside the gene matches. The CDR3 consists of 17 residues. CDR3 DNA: TGTGCCAGCAGGGGGGAGGGACAGGGACTCCCTAACTATGGCTACACCTTC. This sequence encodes CASRGEGQGLPNYGYTF.

The CDR3 nucleotides read TGTGCCAGTAGCAAACCGACAGAATCCTATGGCTACACCTTC. This encodes CASSKPTESYGYTF. The chain combines TRBV19 with TRBJ1-2, with TRBD1 as a possible D gene (5 bases). Trimming cost V 6 bases and J 4 bases, with 15 bases left between them. The CDR3 totals 14 residues. CDR1 and CDR2 (germline): LNHDA, SQIVND (reference sequence).

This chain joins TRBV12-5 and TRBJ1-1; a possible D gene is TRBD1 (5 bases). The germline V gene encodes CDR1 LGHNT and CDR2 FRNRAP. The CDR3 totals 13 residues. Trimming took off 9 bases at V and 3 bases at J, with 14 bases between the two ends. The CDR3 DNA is TGTGCTAGCTCACGGGGGAGGGACACTGAAGCTTTCTTT. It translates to CASSRGRDTEAFF. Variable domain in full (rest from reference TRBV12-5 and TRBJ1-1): DARVTQTPRHKVTEMGQEVTMRCQPILGHNTVFWYRQTMMQGLELLAYFRNRAPLDDSGMPKDRFSAEMPDATLATLKIQPSEPRDSAVYFCASSRGRDTEAFFGQGTRLTVV.

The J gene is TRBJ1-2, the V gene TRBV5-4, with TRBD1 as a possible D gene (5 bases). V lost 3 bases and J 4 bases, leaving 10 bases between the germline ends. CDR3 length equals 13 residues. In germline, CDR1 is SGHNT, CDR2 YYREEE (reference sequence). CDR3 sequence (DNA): TGTGCCAGCAGCTACCGGGACTCCTATGGCTACACCTTC. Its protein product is CASSYRDSYGYTF.

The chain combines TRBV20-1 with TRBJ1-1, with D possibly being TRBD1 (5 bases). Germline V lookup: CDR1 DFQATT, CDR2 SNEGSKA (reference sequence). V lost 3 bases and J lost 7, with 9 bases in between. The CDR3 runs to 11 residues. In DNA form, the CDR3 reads TGCAGTGCTAGTACGACAGTTGAAGCTTTCTTT. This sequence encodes CSASTTVEAFF.

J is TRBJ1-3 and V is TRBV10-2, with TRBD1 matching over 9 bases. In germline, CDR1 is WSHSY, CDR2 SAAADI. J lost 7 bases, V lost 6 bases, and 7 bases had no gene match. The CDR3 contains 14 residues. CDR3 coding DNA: TGCGCCAGCAGCCCGACAGGGGGAAGTAACACCATATATTTT. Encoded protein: CASSPTGGSNTIYF.